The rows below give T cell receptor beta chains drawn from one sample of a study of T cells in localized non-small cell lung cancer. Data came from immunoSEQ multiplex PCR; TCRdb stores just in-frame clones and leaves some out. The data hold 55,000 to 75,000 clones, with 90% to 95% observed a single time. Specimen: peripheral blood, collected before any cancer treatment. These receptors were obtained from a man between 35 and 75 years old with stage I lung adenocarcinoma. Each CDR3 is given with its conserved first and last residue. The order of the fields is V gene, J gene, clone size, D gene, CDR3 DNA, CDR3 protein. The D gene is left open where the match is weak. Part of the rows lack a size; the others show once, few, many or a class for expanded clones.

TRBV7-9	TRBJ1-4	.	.	TGTGCCAGCAGCGAGGGGGAGGTTAATGAAAAACTGTTTTTT	CASSEGEVNEKLFF
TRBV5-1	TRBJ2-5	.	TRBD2	TGCGCCAGCAGCTTGGCGGGGAGCGGGAGGGAACAAGAGACCCAGTACTTC	CASSLAGSGREQETQYF
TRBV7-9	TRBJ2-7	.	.	TGTGCCAGCAGCGCCCCCTCCGGCGAGCAGTACTTC	CASSAPSGEQYF
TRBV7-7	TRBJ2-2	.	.	TGTGCTAGCAGCCTCGAGGGGGTGAACACCGGGGAGCTGTTTTTT	CASSLEGVNTGELFF
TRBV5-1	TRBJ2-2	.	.	TGCGCCAGCAGACGGCCCGGGGACGGGGAGCTGTTTTTT	CASRRPGDGELFF
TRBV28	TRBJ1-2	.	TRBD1	TGTGCCAGCACGGACAGGTACCATGGCTACACCTTC	CASTDRYHGYTF
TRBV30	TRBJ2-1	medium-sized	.	TGTGCCTGGAGTCCACCTTTCTACAATGAGCAGTTCTTC	CAWSPPFYNEQFF
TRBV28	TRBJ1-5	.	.	TGTGCCAGCAGTTTCAGGGATCAGCCCCAGCATTTT	CASSFRDQPQHF
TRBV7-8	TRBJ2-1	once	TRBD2	TGTGCCAGCAGCTTAGATCTAGCGGGAAGTTACAATGAGCAGTTCTTC	CASSLDLAGSYNEQFF
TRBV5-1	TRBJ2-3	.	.	TGCGCCAGCAGCTTGGATAGGGAGAATACGCAGTATTTT	CASSLDRENTQYF
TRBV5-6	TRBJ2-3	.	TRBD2	TGTGCCAGCAGCTTGCGCACTAGCGGGGCCACTAGCACAGATACGCAGTATTTT	CASSLRTSGATSTDTQYF
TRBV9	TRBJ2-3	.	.	TGTGCCAGCAGCGTTTCCGGGACTAGCACAGATACGCAGTATTTT	CASSVSGTSTDTQYF
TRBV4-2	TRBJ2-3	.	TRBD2	TGTGCCAGCAGCCAAGACCCAGCGGGAGGGCCAGATACGCAGTATTTT	CASSQDPAGGPDTQYF
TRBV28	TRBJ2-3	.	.	TGTGCCAGCAGTTTCGGGCTGGGCACAGATACGCAGTATTTT	CASSFGLGTDTQYF
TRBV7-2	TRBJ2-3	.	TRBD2	TGTGCCAGCAGCTTAAGGGGACTAGCGTTTGAAACGCAGTATTTT	CASSLRGLAFETQYF
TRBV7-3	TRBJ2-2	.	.	TGTGCCAGCAGCTTAAATGTCAACACCGGGGAGCTGTTTTTT	CASSLNVNTGELFF
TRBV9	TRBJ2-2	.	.	TGTGCCAGCAGCGTAGCGTGGAACACCGGGGAGCTGTTTTTT	CASSVAWNTGELFF
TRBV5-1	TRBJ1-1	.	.	TGCGCCAGCAGCTTGCAGCATATGAACACTGAAGCTTTCTTT	CASSLQHMNTEAFF